This TCR beta chain was identified in a study of identifying expanded T cells in peripheral blood. This clone was found a few times. Its antigen remains unknown. Repertoires were generated with immunoSEQ multiplex PCR, while TCRdb's copy carries only in-frame clones and drops some. The data show 60,000 to 65,000 clones, with approximately 80% seen just once and about 20% held by the top ten. Study-wide findings and caveats: Clone count variance between roughly two-week samples rose with total template count.

There are 15 residues in the CDR3. Germline V gene sequence: CDR1 SGHDT, CDR2 YYEEEE. Trimming at V came to 2 bases and at J to 4 bases, leaving 4 bases not matched to a gene. The V call is TRBV5-6, the J call TRBJ2-1, with 9 bases that match TRBD2. The receptor was isolated from a person between 18 and 75 years old in good health. The sequencing sample was made of blood. In DNA form, the CDR3 reads TGTGCCAGCAGCTTAGGGCTAGCGGGGTACAATGAGCAGTTCTTC. It codes for CASSLGLAGYNEQFF.